Each of the 10 T cell receptor beta chains below was sequenced from the same sample in a study of T cell repertoires in cytomegalovirus infection (dated by TCRdb to 2018 to 2020). Per the publication, the treatment or condition label means: in vitro stimulation with specific CMV peptide epitopes to enrich CMV-specific T cells. Which antigens these TCRs recognize remains unknown. The sequencer was an Illumina HiSeq 1500. TCRdb itself trimmed the public reads at Q25 with fastp, ran MiXCR and retained productive beta chains. Identical CDR3 protein sequences are pooled into one entry, listed with their most common genes and DNA. The sample data list some 30,000 distinct CDR3 sequences, and under 20% of these were observed just once. The ten largest clones capture roughly 80% of the sample. Sequenced here: CD8+ T cells from cultured PBMCs, sampled from culture after CMV antigen stimulation. The source of these receptors is a human donor in good health (CMV status not recorded). Some clones in this sample may be carry-over from other donors' samples.

This clonotype was counted a few times. J is TRBJ2-4 and V is TRBV19, with D unclear. V was clipped by 6 bases and J by 6 bases, with 9 bases between them. CDR3 length: 12 residues. CDR1 and CDR2 from the germline V gene are LNHDA and SQIVND (reference sequence). The CDR3 DNA follows: TGTGCCAGTAGCCTACAGCGAAACATTCAGTACTTC. This codes for CASSLQRNIQYF.

This clonotype is a singleton in its sample. CDR3 protein: CATSKTYLTSGRRNEQFF. The CDR3 nucleotides read TGCGCCACTTCCAAGACGTACCTGACTAGCGGGCGGAGGAATGAGCAGTTCTTC. This chain joins TRBV10-1 and TRBJ2-1; 10 nucleotides align to TRBD2. V shed 10 bases and J 7 bases; nucleotides not matched to a gene: 22. In germline, CDR1 is WNHNN, CDR2 SYGVQD (reference sequence). The CDR3 totals 18 residues.

Concerning this clonotype itself: The conserved phenylalanine or tryptophan normally closing the CDR3 is absent here, so this likely arose from a read error. The chain is built from TRBV7-2 and TRBJ2-7; no reliable D call. The V gene lost 8 bases and the J gene lost 3 bases, with 5 bases spanning the gap. There are 10 residues in the CDR3. The germline V gene has CDR1 SGHTA and CDR2 FQGNSA. The CDR3 spells CASGDYEQYL. The CDR3, as DNA: TGTGCCAGCGGGGACTACGAGCAGTACTTA.

This clonotype has more than one count but fewer than ten. The rearrangement joins TRBV25-1 to TRBJ2-2, with TRBD2 as a possible D gene (7 bases). Germline V CDR1 and CDR2: MGHDK, SYGVNS. V shed 4 bases and J shed 3 bases, with 9 bases lying between them. This CDR3 comprises 14 residues. The CDR3 DNA reads TGTGCCAGCAGTGCGGGGGGCGACACCGGGGAGCTGTTTTTT. Protein: CASSAGGDTGELFF.

The chain recombines TRBV4-1 with TRBJ1-2; 8 bases fit TRBD1. The CDR3 covers 16 residues. J lost 7 bases, V lost 4 bases, and 14 bases had no gene match. The germline gives CDR1 MGHRA, CDR2 YSYEKL. Written as DNA, the CDR3 is TGCGCCAGCAGCCCTGTGGAAGGTTCAGGGGGCTCTGGCTACACCTTC. Its translation: CASSPVEGSGGSGYTF.

The rearrangement links TRBV11-2 to TRBJ2-7; TRBD2 is a possible D gene (5 bases). Trimming removed 2 bases from V and 0 bases from J, with 17 bases in between. The CDR3 is 17 residues long. CDR1 SGHAT and CDR2 FQNNGV come from the germline V gene. The CDR3 is CASSLFGSGGLSYEQYF. CDR3 nucleotide sequence: TGTGCCAGCAGCTTATTCGGGTCGGGCGGACTCTCCTACGAGCAGTACTTC. The full variable domain, completed using reference TRBV11-2 and TRBJ2-7, is EAGVAQSPRYKIIEKRQSVAFWCNPISGHATLYWYQQILGQGPKLLIQFQNNGVVDDSQLPKDRFSAERLKGVDSTLKIQPAKLEDSAVYLCASSLFGSGGLSYEQYFGPGTRLTVT.

In this sample, this clonotype turned up a few times. The chain has TRBV7-9 and TRBJ2-4; D may be TRBD1 (6 bases). Germline CDR1 SEHNR, CDR2 FQNEAQ (reference sequence). The CDR3 is made up of 15 amino acids. The V gene lost 1 base and the J gene lost 3 bases, with 10 bases spanning the gap. The CDR3 DNA follows: TGTGCCAGCAGCTTAGGGGACAACGACAAAAACATTCAGTACTTC. This encodes CASSLGDNDKNIQYF.

This chain joins TRBV7-2 and TRBJ2-5; 8 bases line up with TRBD2. Looked up from germline, CDR1 is SGHTA and CDR2 is FQGNSA. This CDR3 region has 15 residues. The V segment lost 5 bases and the J segment 4 bases; nucleotides outside the gene matches: 9. The CDR3 bases are TGTGCCAGCAGCGAGGTTGCGGGGGGCCGAGAGACCCAGTACTTC. It is translated as CASSEVAGGRETQYF.

This clonotype was seen only a few times. V usage is TRBV15 and J usage is TRBJ2-7; TRBD2 matches at 10 bases. Germline lookup yields CDR1 LNHNV and CDR2 YYDKDF (reference sequence). The junction had 2 bases not matched to a gene; V was cut back by 3 bases and J by 0 bases. The CDR3 covers 15 residues. This CDR3 reads CATSSSSGSSYEQYF. The CDR3 DNA is TGTGCCACCAGCAGTTCTAGCGGGAGCTCCTACGAGCAGTACTTC.

The chain couples TRBV7-2 to TRBJ1-2; 8 bases are shared with TRBD1. The length of the CDR3 is 14 residues. V shed 4 bases, J shed 12 bases, and the junction held 13 bases outside the gene matches. Germline V lookup: CDR1 SGHTA, CDR2 FQGNSA. The CDR3, as DNA: TGTGCCAGCAGCTGGGGACAGGTAGCCACGGTCGACACCTTC. Translating it yields CASSWGQVATVDTF.